The 30 T cell receptor beta chains presented below share a single source sample, sequenced in a study of cytomegalovirus exposure and HLA in healthy donors. The PCR was carried out with 60 Vbeta primers and 13 Jbeta primers. TCRdb's table, derived via immunoSEQ multiplex PCR, lists solely in-frame clones and lacks some. This table holds approximately 150,000 clones, 81% found once. Sequencing was performed on PBMCs. These TCRs come from a young woman in good health and CMV-seropositive.

This clone was detected once. This chain joins TRBV7-3 and TRBJ2-3; 11 bases match TRBD2. Unmatched junction bases numbered 4, after V lost 5 bases and J lost 3 bases. This CDR3 is built from 15 residues. CDR1 is SGHTA, CDR2 FQGTGA, per germline. Written as DNA, the CDR3 is TGTGCCAGCAGCACGGGACTAGCGGCAACAGATACGCAGTATTTT. Translated, it gives CASSTGLAATDTQYF.

This clone was seen once. CDR3 sequence (DNA): TGCAGCGTAAATTCTCCGGGACAAGACTCTGGGGCCAACGTCCTGACTTTC. This codes for CSVNSPGQDSGANVLTF. The V gene is TRBV29-1, the J gene TRBJ2-6; D might be TRBD1 (6 bases). This CDR3 is built from 17 residues. V lost 6 bases to trimming and J lost 0 bases, with 18 bases between them. Germline V CDR1 and CDR2: SQVTM, ANQGSEA.

The rearrangement joins TRBV5-1 to TRBJ1-2, with a possible D match to TRBD1 (5 bases). CDR1 and CDR2 from the germline V gene are SGHRS and YFSETQ. The CDR3 covers 13 residues. V was trimmed by 5 bases and J by 1 base, leaving 9 bases between them. Written as DNA, the CDR3 is TGCGCCAGCAGACTTGACAGTAACTATGGCTACACCTTC. This sequence encodes CASRLDSNYGYTF.

V usage is TRBV9 and J usage is TRBJ1-4, with TRBD1 identical over 10 bases. The CDR3 runs 15 residues. The junction had 6 bases not matched to a gene; V was cut back by 4 bases and J by 6 bases. In germline, CDR1 is SGDLS, CDR2 YYNGEE. CDR3 sequence (DNA): TGTGCCAGCAGCCCCCGGACAGGGGGTTATGAAAAACTGTTTTTT. It translates to CASSPRTGGYEKLFF.

This clone was counted between two and nine times. The rearrangement links TRBV11-2 to TRBJ2-5; weak D call: TRBD1 (5 bases). The CDR3 runs 14 residues. Germline V gene data show CDR1 as SGHAT and CDR2 as FQNNGV. Trimming removed 4 bases from V and 1 base from J, with 10 bases in between. CDR3 sequence: CASSYDRSQETQYF. CDR3 DNA sequence: TGTGCCAGCAGCTATGACAGATCCCAAGAGACCCAGTACTTC.

This clone was found a few times. The chain carries TRBV28 and TRBJ2-1; 12 bases are a match to TRBD2. CDR1 MDHEN and CDR2 SYDVKM come from the germline V gene. The CDR3 totals 15 residues. V lost 10 bases, J lost 7 bases, and 11 bases stayed unmatched. The CDR3, as DNA: TGTGCCACCGGTCCGGCTAGCGGGGGGGCGAATGAGCAGTTCTTC. This encodes CATGPASGGANEQFF.

This sequence joins TRBV7-6 and TRBJ2-3; 16 bases agree with TRBD2. Germline-derived CDR1 and CDR2 are SGHVS and FNYEAQ. Trimming at V came to 5 bases and at J to 2 bases, leaving 10 bases not matched to a gene. The CDR3 extends over 19 amino acids. CDR3 in amino acids: CASSHVGGTSGGATDTQYF. The CDR3, as DNA: TGTGCCAGCAGCCACGTCGGCGGGACTAGCGGGGGGGCCACAGATACGCAGTATTTT. Supplemented by reference TRBV7-6 and TRBJ2-3, the full variable domain reads GAGVSQSPRYKVTKRGQDVALRCDPISGHVSLYWYRQALGQGPEFLTYFNYEAQQDKSGLPNDRFSAERPEGSISTLTIQRTEQRDSAMYRCASSHVGGTSGGATDTQYFGPGTRLTVL.

The chain joins TRBV2 to TRBJ2-3, with 7 bases fitting TRBD2. Germline assignment: CDR1 SNHLY and CDR2 FYNNEI. The CDR3 covers 15 residues. V gave up 6 bases and J gave up 5 bases; unmatched junction bases: 11. The CDR3 sequence is CASSPRLAVGDTQYF. CDR3 DNA: TGTGCCAGCAGCCCCAGGCTAGCGGTGGGAGATACGCAGTATTTT.

This rearrangement joins TRBV28 to TRBJ2-7; TRBD1 matches 9 bases. CDR3 length: 15 residues. Germline lookup yields CDR1 MDHEN and CDR2 SYDVKM. The junction had 9 bases not matched to a gene; V was cut back by 3 bases and J by 6 bases. The CDR3 loop is CASSFTGGDRREQYF. The CDR3 bases are TGTGCCAGCAGTTTTACAGGGGGCGACCGTCGCGAGCAGTACTTC.

The chain employs TRBV7-9 and TRBJ1-3; TRBD1 might be the D (5 bases). CDR1 and CDR2 from the germline V gene are SEHNR and FQNEAQ (reference sequence). V was pared by 5 bases and J by 0 bases, with 17 bases between. The CDR3 contains 17 residues. CDR3 in DNA: TGTGCCAGCAGCCCCGGGTCAGGGACTATCTCTGGAAACACCATATATTTT. Residues: CASSPGSGTISGNTIYF. The full variable domain, rest sourced from reference TRBV7-9 and TRBJ1-3, is DTGVSQNPRHKITKRGQNVTFRCDPISEHNRLYWYRQTLGQGPEFLTYFQNEAQLEKSRLLSDRFSAERPKGSFSTLEIQRTEQGDSAMYLCASSPGSGTISGNTIYFGEGSWLTVV.

This chain uses TRBV2 with TRBJ1-3; no clear D. From germline, CDR1 is SNHLY and CDR2 FYNNEI. CDR3 size: 15 residues. V lost 0 bases, J lost 0 bases, and 6 bases lay in between. CDR3 in amino acids: CASSEATASGNTIYF. CDR3 coding DNA: TGTGCCAGCAGTGAAGCCACAGCCTCTGGAAACACCATATATTTT. Looking up the rest from reference TRBV2 and TRBJ1-3 gives the full variable domain: EPEVTQTPSHQVTQMGQEVILRCVPISNHLYFYWYRQILGQKVEFLVSFYNNEISEKSEIFDDQFSVERPDGSNFTLKIRSTKLEDSAMYFCASSEATASGNTIYFGEGSWLTVV.

The rearrangement links TRBV14 to TRBJ1-1; a weak D match, TRBD1 (5 bases). Deletions cut 2 bases from V and 4 bases from J, with 8 bases between. CDR1 and CDR2 from the germline V gene are SGHDN and FVKESK. This CDR3 has 13 residues. The CDR3 region has the DNA TGTGCCAGCAGCCAAATGACAGCCACTGAAGCTTTCTTT. This translates into CASSQMTATEAFF.

The V and J genes are TRBV2 and TRBJ1-5; D is ambiguous. Germline CDR1 reads SNHLY; CDR2 reads FYNNEI. The V and J ends lost 3 bases and 4 bases respectively, with 7 bases between them. The CDR3 spans 13 residues. This CDR3 is CASSEEMNQPQHF. As DNA, the CDR3 is TGTGCCAGCAGTGAGGAGATGAATCAGCCCCAGCATTTT. Together with reference TRBV2 and TRBJ1-5, the CDR3 gives the full variable domain: EPEVTQTPSHQVTQMGQEVILRCVPISNHLYFYWYRQILGQKVEFLVSFYNNEISEKSEIFDDQFSVERPDGSNFTLKIRSTKLEDSAMYFCASSEEMNQPQHFGDGTRLSIL.

The rearrangement links TRBV29-1 to TRBJ2-2; the match to TRBD2 covers 7 bases. Germline CDR1 is SQVTM and CDR2 is ANQGSEA. Germline trimming cut 6 bases from V and 7 bases from J; bases unmatched to any gene: 14. This CDR3 is built from 15 residues. CDR3 sequence: CSVRSGRVSDGELFF. DNA of the CDR3: TGCAGCGTCCGAAGTGGGAGGGTCAGTGACGGGGAGCTGTTTTTT.

This chain uses TRBV30 with TRBJ1-2; perhaps TRBD1 as D (6 bases). Per the germline V gene, CDR1 is GTSNPN and CDR2 is SVGIG (reference sequence). The V end was cut by 0 bases, the J end by 4 bases, with 9 bases between. The CDR3 is 13 amino acids. The CDR3 DNA sequence: TGTGCCTGGAGTGTAGGGGGTGCCTATGGCTACACCTTC. Encoded protein: CAWSVGGAYGYTF.

This clone was counted only a few times. Other nucleotide sequences in the sample specify the same CDR3. The rearrangement joins TRBV7-2 to TRBJ1-6; D may be TRBD1 (6 bases). Germline CDR1 and CDR2: SGHTA and FQGNSA. The CDR3 totals 15 residues. The V end was cut by 5 bases, the J end by 0 bases, with 8 bases between. The CDR3 region has the DNA TGTGCCAGCAGCGCGGACAGCTCCTATAATTCACCCCTCCACTTT. This gives the protein CASSADSSYNSPLHF.

This clone was found a few times. The rearrangement links TRBV6-5 to TRBJ2-7; no clear D gene. V was shortened by 5 bases and J by 1 base, with 12 bases between the two germline ends. The CDR3 is made up of 14 amino acids. CDR1 and CDR2 (germline): MNHEY, SVGAGI. The CDR3 is CASSVNSLSYEQYF. The CDR3 DNA follows: TGTGCCAGCAGTGTAAATTCCCTTTCCTACGAGCAGTACTTC.

The sample holds one count of this clone. The V gene is TRBV18, the J gene TRBJ2-7, with 10 bases matching TRBD1. With 0 bases clipped from V and 2 bases from J, the junction kept 4 bases outside the gene matches. Germline-derived CDR1 and CDR2 are KGHSH and LQKENI. The CDR3 has 16 residues. The CDR3 nucleotides read TGTGCCAGCTCACCACCGGGACAGGGGTCCCCCTACGAGCAGTACTTC. Encoded protein: CASSPPGQGSPYEQYF.

In nucleotides, the CDR3 is TGTGCCAGCAGCCGGACAGGGGATGGCGAAAAACTGTTTTTT. Protein: CASSRTGDGEKLFF. This chain connects TRBV5-6 to TRBJ1-4; 9 bases match TRBD1. The CDR3 covers 14 residues. V shed 4 bases, J shed 8 bases, and the junction held 6 bases outside the gene matches. Germline CDR1 reads SGHDT; CDR2 reads YYEEEE.

The chain uses TRBV5-1 and TRBJ2-2; tentatively, D is TRBD1 (5 bases). The length of the CDR3 is 13 residues. Trimming shortened V by 8 bases and J by 8 bases, and 16 bases separated the two germline ends. CDR1 is SGHRS, CDR2 YFSETQ, per germline. The DNA for the CDR3 is TGCGCCAGTCGGGCAGGGCGCGTGGGGGAGCTGTTTTTT. Protein sequence: CASRAGRVGELFF.

V and J are TRBV7-8 and TRBJ1-5; a possible D gene is TRBD1 (6 bases). This CDR3 region has 19 residues. The V end was cut by 5 bases, the J end by 0 bases, with 23 bases between. Germline V lookup: CDR1 SGHVS, CDR2 FQNEAQ. For the CDR3, the DNA is TGTGCCAGCAGCCATCGTCGATTACCAGGGGCCCTTAGCAATCAGCCCCAGCATTTT. It is translated as CASSHRRLPGALSNQPQHF.

This clone was observed a few times. The chain carries TRBV10-1 and TRBJ1-5, with TRBD1 matching 9 bases. The J segment lost 4 bases and the V segment lost 6 bases, leaving 7 bases of the junction unmatched. The CDR3 consists of 15 residues. Germline CDR1 and CDR2: WNHNN and SYGVQD (reference sequence). The CDR3 spells CASRDDRGENQPQHF. The CDR3 nucleotides are TGCGCCAGCAGGGACGACAGGGGGGAGAATCAGCCCCAGCATTTT.

The chain recombines TRBV9 with TRBJ2-5; 11 bases are shared with TRBD2. Looked up from germline, CDR1 is SGDLS and CDR2 is YYNGEE. The trim removed 0 bases at V and 5 bases at J, leaving 12 bases unmatched. The CDR3 consists of 18 residues. The DNA for the CDR3 is TGTGCCAGCAGCGTAGATATAGCGGGGGGGCCTATGGGGGAGACCCAGTACTTC. Translated, it gives CASSVDIAGGPMGETQYF.

This clone was seen just once. This chain connects TRBV19 to TRBJ1-2, with a weak D call TRBD1 (5 bases). The CDR3 has 17 residues. Trimming removed 7 bases from V and 3 bases from J, with 24 bases in between. Germline V CDR1 and CDR2: LNHDA, SQIVND (reference sequence). CDR3 DNA sequence: TGTGCCAGTAAGTTGAGCGGGGGTCAGACGGGCGACTATGGCTACACCTTC. It is translated as CASKLSGGQTGDYGYTF.

V usage is TRBV18 and J usage is TRBJ2-2, with 13 bases lining up with TRBD2. Germline CDR1 reads KGHSH; CDR2 reads LQKENI. The CDR3 sequence is 18 residues long. Germline trimming cut 6 bases from V and 6 bases from J; bases unmatched to any gene: 13. The CDR3 DNA follows: TGTGCCAGCTCCCCAATCGGACTAGCGGGGGCCTTTGCCGGGGAGCTGTTTTTT. This translates into CASSPIGLAGAFAGELFF.

V usage is TRBV15 and J usage is TRBJ2-3; a possible D gene is TRBD2 (7 bases). V lost 0 bases and J lost 4, with 17 bases in between. This CDR3 region has 17 residues. Germline V CDR1 and CDR2: LNHNV, YYDKDF (reference sequence). CDR3 bases: TGTGCCACCAGCAGAGAAGGGGCGGGGGCGCGGGCAGATACGCAGTATTTT. Residues: CATSREGAGARADTQYF. Using reference TRBV15 and TRBJ2-3 for the parts outside the CDR3, the full variable domain is DAMVIQNPRYQVTQFGKPVTLSCSQTLNHNVMYWYQQKSSQAPKLLFHYYDKDFNNEADTPDNFQSRRPNTSFCFLDIRSPGLGDTAMYLCATSREGAGARADTQYFGPGTRLTVL.

This clone appeared a few times. V gene TRBV14 combines with J gene TRBJ1-2, with 7 bases lining up with TRBD1. With V trimmed by 0 bases and J by 2 bases, 15 bases remained unmatched. The CDR3 has 19 residues. Germline assignment: CDR1 SGHDN and CDR2 FVKESK. In DNA form, the CDR3 reads TGTGCCAGCAGCCAAGAATTCTGGGCAGGGGGAGCTACCAACTATGGCTACACCTTC. Protein sequence: CASSQEFWAGGATNYGYTF.

V and J are TRBV7-2 and TRBJ2-2; 7 nucleotides align to TRBD1. This CDR3 is 15 amino acids long. Germline V gene sequence: CDR1 SGHTA, CDR2 FQGNSA. V was clipped by 5 bases and J by 7 bases; unmatched bases: 10. Here the CDR3 reads CASSVGQAGDGELFF. In DNA form, the CDR3 reads TGTGCCAGCAGCGTTGGACAGGCTGGGGACGGGGAGCTGTTTTTT.

With respect to this clone: A junction end diverges from the germline sequence, so it may reflect a read error. This chain links TRBV7-9 with TRBJ2-5, with a weak D call TRBD1 (5 bases). The CDR3 is 11 residues long. Germline CDR1 reads SEHNR; CDR2 reads FQNEAQ (reference sequence). The CDR3 coding sequence is TGTTCCAGCAGGGCTCAAGAGACCCAGTACTTC. Amino acids: CSSRAQETQYF.

The chain links TRBV10-3 to TRBJ2-3; D is perhaps TRBD2 (6 bases). Trimming cost V 4 bases and J 6 bases, with 11 bases left between them. Germline loops: CDR1 ENHRY, CDR2 SYGVKD. The CDR3 runs 13 residues. CDR3 amino acids: CAISAAEGDTQYF. CDR3 DNA sequence: TGTGCCATCAGTGCTGCGGAGGGTGATACGCAGTATTTT.